Below are 30 T cell receptor beta chains sequenced from a single sample in a study of blood T cell repertoires in COVID-19 (dated by TCRdb to 2018 to 2020). The library was prepared using the immunoSEQ multiplex PCR assay. Held by TCRdb, this immuneACCESS table contains in-frame sequences only and omits some clones. Under half of the omission traces to an unresolved V gene where checked; the cause of the rest is unknown. In all, the sample holds some 380,000 clones, and nearly 90% of those were seen once. Of the sample, 6.5% is held by the ten largest clones. Sequencing was carried out using peripheral blood. All receptors come from a man younger than 35 with active or convalescent COVID-19.

The chain has TRBV7-8 and TRBJ1-2; no reliable D call. Germline-derived CDR1 and CDR2 are SGHVS and FQNEAQ. The CDR3 runs 13 residues. Trimming took off 2 bases at V and 4 bases at J, with 8 bases between the two ends. The CDR3 bases are TGTGCCAGCAGCTTAATGCTGAGCTATGGCTACACCTTC. It specifies CASSLMLSYGYTF.

The V gene is TRBV14, the J gene TRBJ2-1; D is uncertain. Trimming stripped 2 bases from V and 1 base from J, with 3 bases between. The CDR3 contains 13 residues. CDR1 is SGHDN, CDR2 FVKESK, per germline. In DNA, the CDR3 is TGTGCCAGCAGCCAAACTTCCTACAATGAGCAGTTCTTC. Its translation is CASSQTSYNEQFF.

The chain carries TRBV6-5 and TRBJ1-2; the match to TRBD1 covers 11 bases. CDR3 size: 13 residues. The V gene's germline CDR1 is MNHEY and CDR2 SVGAGI. The V gene end was trimmed by 8 bases and the J gene end by 4 bases; junction bases not matched to a gene: 3. The CDR3 sequence: CASGQGAIYGYTF. The DNA of the CDR3 is TGTGCCAGCGGACAGGGGGCGATCTATGGCTACACCTTC.

The chain has TRBV7-6 and TRBJ2-3; 9 nucleotides align to TRBD2. Germline V gene sequence: CDR1 SGHVS, CDR2 FNYEAQ. This CDR3 has 15 amino acids. Unmatched junction bases numbered 6, after V lost 0 bases and J lost 8 bases. CDR3 bases: TGTGCCAGCAGCTTAGCAGGTAGCGGGAGCGTTACGCAGTATTTT. Translation: CASSLAGSGSVTQYF.

On this clone: The sample contains more than one DNA sequence encoding this CDR3. This chain joins TRBV7-6 and TRBJ1-5; 8 bases fit TRBD1. CDR3 length: 15 residues. Germline V gene data show CDR1 as SGHVS and CDR2 as FNYEAQ. V lost 1 base to trimming and J lost 7 bases; unmatched junction nucleotides: 6. Here the CDR3 reads CASSLGQGAGQPQHF. The CDR3 region has the DNA TGTGCCAGCAGCTTAGGGCAGGGGGCGGGGCAGCCCCAGCATTTT.

The chain links TRBV7-2 to TRBJ1-2, with D perhaps matching TRBD1 (6 bases). Trimming removed 5 bases at V and 8 bases at J, with 24 bases between. CDR3 length: 16 amino acids. The germline CDR1 and CDR2 sequences are SGHTA and FQGNSA. This chain's CDR3 is CASSKAAGTGLGGYTF. Here the CDR3 DNA reads TGTGCCAGCAGCAAAGCGGCGGGTACAGGGTTAGGGGGCTACACCTTC.

The table lists this clone with a few counts. The gene calls are TRBV19 and TRBJ1-2, with TRBD1 matching over 9 bases. CDR3 size: 12 residues. V lost 7 bases and J lost 7; bases outside the gene matches: 4. Germline loops: CDR1 LNHDA, CDR2 SQIVND (reference sequence). CDR3 sequence (DNA): TGTGCCAGTAATACAGGGGGCGGTGGCTACACCTTC. It specifies CASNTGGGGYTF.

The chain recombines TRBV13 with TRBJ2-1; D possibly corresponds to TRBD2 (5 bases). Germline CDR1 PRHDT, CDR2 FYEKMQ (reference sequence). The germline V and J ends were trimmed by 0 bases and 4 bases, with 10 bases remaining between them. This CDR3 is built from 15 residues. The CDR3 bases are TGTGCCAGCAGCTTAGGGTTGGACTCGTACAATGAGCAGTTCTTC. It encodes CASSLGLDSYNEQFF. Full variable domain (outside the CDR3, taken from reference TRBV13 and TRBJ2-1): AAGVIQSPRHLIKEKRETATLKCYPIPRHDTVYWYQQGPGQDPQFLISFYEKMQSDKGSIPDRFSAQQFSDYHSELNMSSLELGDSALYFCASSLGLDSYNEQFFGPGTRLTVL.

With respect to this clone: This CDR3 is also generated by other DNA sequences in the sample. The V gene is TRBV15, the J gene TRBJ2-5; D is perhaps TRBD2 (6 bases). V lost 1 base and J lost 4, with 7 bases in between. Germline CDR1 LNHNV, CDR2 YYDKDF (reference sequence). The CDR3 loop spans 13 amino acids. The CDR3 sequence: CATSRGGGETQYF. DNA for the CDR3: TGTGCCACCAGCAGAGGGGGAGGAGAGACCCAGTACTTC.

This chain joins TRBV13 and TRBJ2-7, with a tentative D call TRBD2 (5 bases). Trimming took off 2 bases at V and 5 bases at J, with 13 bases between the two ends. Germline assignment: CDR1 PRHDT and CDR2 FYEKMQ (reference sequence). The CDR3 is 14 residues long. The CDR3: CASSLRGDGDEQYF. CDR3 in DNA: TGTGCCAGCAGCTTACGCGGAGACGGGGACGAGCAGTACTTC.

The V call is TRBV29-1, the J call TRBJ2-1; 9 nucleotides align to TRBD1. Trimming removed 4 bases from V and 0 bases from J; junction bases left unmatched: 7. Germline V gene data show CDR1 as SQVTM and CDR2 as ANQGSEA. The CDR3 covers 16 residues. DNA of the CDR3: TGCAGCGTTGTGGGACAGGGCTCGGGCTCCTACAATGAGCAGTTCTTC. This codes for CSVVGQGSGSYNEQFF.

This sequence joins TRBV7-2 and TRBJ2-4; D perhaps matches TRBD1 (5 bases). The CDR3 has 15 amino acids. Per germline, CDR1 SGHTA and CDR2 FQGNSA. V lost 1 base to trimming and J lost 0 bases, with 7 bases between them. The CDR3 sequence is CASSLGTGAKNIQYF. The DNA of the CDR3 is TGTGCCAGCAGCTTAGGAACAGGAGCCAAAAACATTCAGTACTTC.

V and J are TRBV24-1 and TRBJ2-1; 10 bases agree with TRBD2. The CDR3 has 13 amino acids. With V trimmed by 10 bases and J by 2 bases, 1 base remained unmatched. Germline assignment: CDR1 KGHDR and CDR2 SFDVKD. The CDR3 DNA is TGTGCCACGAGCGGGGGGGCCTACAATGAGCAGTTCTTC. It is translated as CATSGGAYNEQFF.

The gene calls are TRBV5-8 and TRBJ2-4; D possibly corresponds to TRBD1 (6 bases). Deletions cut 3 bases from V and 1 base from J, with 17 bases between. Germline V gives CDR1 SGHTS, CDR2 YDEGEE. The CDR3 totals 17 residues. The CDR3 coding sequence is TGTGCCAGCAGCTCGAGGCAGGGGTTTAGTGCCAAAAACATTCAGTACTTC. Translation gives CASSSRQGFSAKNIQYF.

This sequence joins TRBV7-9 and TRBJ1-5; D not certain. The CDR3 loop spans 15 amino acids. The ends were cut back, 2 bases at V and 1 base at J, with 9 bases in the middle. Germline loops: CDR1 SEHNR, CDR2 FQNEAQ (reference sequence). The CDR3 DNA reads as TGTGCCAGCAGCTTAACCGGGTTGAGCAATCAGCCCCAGCATTTT. Its translation is CASSLTGLSNQPQHF. Full variable domain (remainder filled in from reference TRBV7-9 and TRBJ1-5): DTGVSQNPRHKITKRGQNVTFRCDPISEHNRLYWYRQTLGQGPEFLTYFQNEAQLEKSRLLSDRFSAERPKGSFSTLEIQRTEQGDSAMYLCASSLTGLSNQPQHFGDGTRLSIL.

V is TRBV5-6 and J is TRBJ2-1; 8 positions agree with TRBD1. The CDR3 is 14 residues long. Per germline, CDR1 SGHDT and CDR2 YYEEEE. V lost 4 bases, J lost 2 bases, and 2 bases stayed unmatched. The CDR3 DNA reads TGTGCCAGCAGCGCAGGGGGCCCCTACAATGAGCAGTTCTTC. Protein product: CASSAGGPYNEQFF.

The J gene is TRBJ1-6, the V gene TRBV4-2, with TRBD1 matching over 8 bases. With 4 bases clipped from V and 7 bases from J, the junction kept 6 bases outside the gene matches. The CDR3 spans 15 residues. Germline V gene sequence: CDR1 LGHNA, CDR2 YNFKEQ. The CDR3 loop reads CASSLGQGLNSPLHF. The CDR3 DNA reads TGTGCCAGCAGCCTCGGACAGGGTTTAAATTCACCCCTCCACTTT.

The chain couples TRBV9 to TRBJ1-2; D unresolved. Trimming took off 0 bases at V and 8 bases at J, with 11 bases between the two ends. Germline CDR1 and CDR2: SGDLS and YYNGEE. CDR3 length: 13 residues. DNA of the CDR3: TGTGCCAGCAGCGTAGCAGGCTCGGGGGGCTACACCTTC. Translated, it gives CASSVAGSGGYTF.

CDR3 nucleotide sequence: TGTGCCAGCAGCCAAGTTGTACTAGCAATGGGGAAATACAATGAGCAGTTCTTC. This encodes CASSQVVLAMGKYNEQFF. The chain joins TRBV3-1 (or the pseudogene TRBV3-2) to TRBJ2-1, with a tentative D call TRBD2 (6 bases). V was shortened by 1 base and J by 4 bases, with 20 bases between the two germline ends. This CDR3 has 18 amino acids. In germline, CDR1 is LGHDT, CDR2 YNNKEL (reference sequence).

V is TRBV2 and J is TRBJ1-5, with D uncertain. This CDR3 is built from 13 residues. The germline CDR1 and CDR2 sequences are SNHLY and FYNNEI. Trimming removed 7 bases from V and 3 bases from J, with 10 bases in between. The CDR3 is CASTLSLNQPQHF. As DNA, the CDR3 is TGTGCCAGCACTCTTTCCCTCAATCAGCCCCAGCATTTT.

The chain has TRBV6-2 or TRBV6-3 and TRBJ1-6, with a weak D call TRBD1 (6 bases). V dropped 5 bases and J dropped 1 base, with 18 bases sitting between them. This CDR3 has 18 amino acids. Germline V gives CDR1 MNHEY, CDR2 SVGEGT. The CDR3 is CASSMIGTRGSYNSPLHF. CDR3 in DNA: TGTGCCAGCAGTATGATTGGGACAAGGGGGTCCTATAATTCACCCCTCCACTTT.

This chain links TRBV5-1 with TRBJ1-1; 7 nucleotides line up with TRBD1. Trimming at V came to 4 bases and at J to 6 bases, leaving 12 bases not matched to a gene. CDR1 SGHRS and CDR2 YFSETQ come from the germline V gene. The CDR3 runs to 15 residues. CDR3 protein: CASSGRRDRLSEAFF. As DNA, the CDR3 is TGCGCCAGCAGCGGACGGAGGGACAGACTATCTGAAGCTTTCTTT.

The chain carries TRBV27 and TRBJ1-4; 11 bases match TRBD1. The length of the CDR3 is 15 residues. Germline trimming cut 10 bases from V and 6 bases from J; bases unmatched to any gene: 10. Germline loops: CDR1 MNHEY, CDR2 SMNVEV (reference sequence). The CDR3 DNA is TGTGCCACTGCCTCGGGACAGGGGGAAGATGAAAAACTGTTTTTT. Protein sequence: CATASGQGEDEKLFF.

The J gene is TRBJ1-4, the V gene TRBV5-5, with TRBD1 matching 11 bases. CDR3 length: 16 amino acids. V lost 4 bases, J lost 7 bases, and 9 bases stayed unmatched. CDR1 SGHKS and CDR2 YYEKEE come from the germline V gene (reference sequence). The CDR3 protein is CASSPGQGAWSEKLFF. The CDR3 DNA sequence: TGTGCCAGCAGCCCCGGACAGGGGGCTTGGTCTGAAAAACTGTTTTTT.

This rearrangement joins TRBV5-1 to TRBJ1-2, with 9 bases fitting TRBD1. This CDR3 spans 16 amino acids. In germline, CDR1 is SGHRS, CDR2 YFSETQ. V shed 4 bases and J 5 bases; nucleotides not matched to a gene: 12. The CDR3 bases are TGCGCCAGCAGCGCGACCGGGACAGGGAATTCGTATGGCTACACCTTC. Its protein is CASSATGTGNSYGYTF.

The chain employs TRBV7-2 and TRBJ1-6, with unresolved D. The CDR3 runs 12 residues. Trimming cost V 5 bases and J 4 bases, with 3 bases left between them. Germline V gives CDR1 SGHTA, CDR2 FQGNSA. The CDR3 DNA is TGTGCCAGCAGCCTATATAATTCACCCCTCCACTTT. It translates to CASSLYNSPLHF.

This chain uses TRBV29-1 with TRBJ1-1; D gene ambiguous. The CDR3 runs 12 residues. V lost 7 bases to trimming and J lost 5 bases, with 14 bases between them. CDR1 is SQVTM and CDR2 is ANQGSEA in the germline V gene. The CDR3: CSASGRVTEAFF. CDR3 DNA: TGCAGCGCGTCCGGGAGAGTTACTGAAGCTTTCTTT.

The chain uses TRBV3-1 (or the pseudogene TRBV3-2) and TRBJ1-2; D is possibly TRBD1 (5 bases). The CDR3 runs 12 residues. Looked up from germline, CDR1 is LGHDT and CDR2 is YNNKEL (reference sequence). V was pared by 1 base and J by 8 bases, with 8 bases between. The CDR3 DNA follows: TGTGCCAGCAGCCAAGGGCAGGGCGGCTACACCTTC. Its translation is CASSQGQGGYTF.

The CDR3 DNA follows: TGTGCCAGCGGGGCAAACTACAATGAGCAGTTCTTC. Its translation: CASGANYNEQFF. V usage is TRBV7-6 and J usage is TRBJ2-1; D may be TRBD1 (5 bases). CDR3 length equals 12 residues. The V gene lost 8 bases and the J gene lost 3 bases, with 8 bases spanning the gap. Germline lookup yields CDR1 SGHVS and CDR2 FNYEAQ.

This chain connects TRBV2 to TRBJ1-1; the match to TRBD1 covers 10 bases. The CDR3 is made up of 15 amino acids. Germline V gene lookup returns CDR1 SNHLY and CDR2 FYNNEI. V dropped 6 bases and J dropped 1; count of bases not matched to a gene: 5. Written as DNA, the CDR3 is TGTGCCAGCAGGAAAGGGACAGGGGCGAACACTGAAGCTTTCTTT. Protein product: CASRKGTGANTEAFF.